A single sample is the source of the 19 T cell receptor beta chains below, sequenced in a study of cytomegalovirus exposure and HLA in healthy donors. Method: immunoSEQ multiplex PCR; TCRdb's copy keeps in-frame clones and lacks some. The sample lists 250,000 to 400,000 clones, roughly 90% occurring once. Sequenced material: PBMCs. Receptor source: a man aged 25 to 45 in good health and CMV-seronegative.

The chain couples TRBV11-2 to TRBJ2-7; D is unresolved. The CDR3 spans 13 residues. V was cut by 0 bases and J by 6 bases, with 9 bases left in between. Germline CDR1 reads SGHAT; CDR2 reads FQNNGV. The CDR3 reads CASSLETMGEQYF. In nucleotides, the CDR3 is TGTGCCAGCAGCTTAGAAACTATGGGCGAGCAGTACTTC.

This chain joins TRBV5-4 and TRBJ1-3; 7 bases map to TRBD1. The germline gives CDR1 SGHNT, CDR2 YYREEE (reference sequence). This CDR3 is 15 amino acids long. V shed 0 bases, J shed 5 bases, and the junction held 5 bases outside the gene matches. CDR3 DNA: TGTGCCAGCAGCTTGGGGACAGGTACGCGAAACACCATATATTTT. This translates into CASSLGTGTRNTIYF.

This clone was detected only a few times. This sequence joins TRBV14 and TRBJ2-2; D is unresolved. Germline CDR1 reads SGHDN; CDR2 reads FVKESK. The CDR3 extends over 15 amino acids. V gave up 4 bases and J gave up 2 bases, with 11 bases separating them. This CDR3 is CASSRELHNTGELFF. As DNA, the CDR3 is TGTGCCAGCAGCCGAGAACTACATAACACCGGGGAGCTGTTTTTT.

This clone was seen only once. The J gene is TRBJ1-2, the V gene TRBV19; D is possibly TRBD1 (5 bases). Per the germline V gene, CDR1 is LNHDA and CDR2 is SQIVND (reference sequence). This CDR3 spans 14 amino acids. V lost 5 bases, J lost 5 bases, and 15 bases lay in between. The CDR3 region has the DNA TGTGCCAGTAGTGCCCGGGGGACTGCGTATGGCTACACCTTC. Translated: CASSARGTAYGYTF.

This clone was detected once. The chain employs TRBV6-5 and TRBJ2-4; no clear D. Germline loops: CDR1 MNHEY, CDR2 SVGAGI. This CDR3 is 16 amino acids long. Trimming took off 0 bases at V and 0 bases at J, with 9 bases between the two ends. The CDR3 spells CASSYSLQVAKNIQYF. Here the CDR3 DNA reads TGTGCCAGCAGTTACTCGTTGCAGGTAGCCAAAAACATTCAGTACTTC.

V is TRBV5-6 and J is TRBJ2-7, with a tentative D call TRBD2 (5 bases). Germline V gene data show CDR1 as SGHDT and CDR2 as YYEEEE. The CDR3 covers 14 residues. V dropped 4 bases and J dropped 4 bases, with 15 bases sitting between them. CDR3 sequence (DNA): TGTGCCAGCAGCCTCTATGGGGAGATGTACGAGCAGTACTTC. It yields the protein CASSLYGEMYEQYF. Combining the CDR3 with reference TRBV5-6 and TRBJ2-7 gives the whole variable domain DAGVTQSPTHLIKTRGQQVTLRCSPKSGHDTVSWYQQALGQGPQFIFQYYEEEERQRGNFPDRFSGHQFPNYSSELNVNALLLGDSALYLCASSLYGEMYEQYFGPGTRLTVT.

The gene calls are TRBV5-1 and TRBJ2-7; TRBD1 is a possible D gene (6 bases). The length of the CDR3 is 15 residues. Trimming stripped 2 bases from V and 6 bases from J, with 18 bases between. Germline V gene sequence: CDR1 SGHRS, CDR2 YFSETQ. CDR3 coding DNA: TGCGCCAGCAGCTTACCTCGGGACAAAGGGGGCGAGCAGTACTTC. It codes for CASSLPRDKGGEQYF.

This sequence joins TRBV6-5 and TRBJ1-1; D is uncertain. CDR1 MNHEY and CDR2 SVGAGI come from the germline V gene. Deletions cut 2 bases from V and 4 bases from J, with 11 bases between. The CDR3 loop spans 14 amino acids. CDR3 nucleotides: TGTGCCAGCAGTTACGGAGGTTTGGGCACTGAAGCTTTCTTT. As protein: CASSYGGLGTEAFF.

The chain combines TRBV6-5 with TRBJ1-2; 9 nucleotides match TRBD1. Losses at the gene ends were 6 bases for V and 4 bases for J; bases not matched to a gene: 9. Germline CDR1 reads MNHEY; CDR2 reads SVGAGI. This CDR3 spans 15 amino acids. CDR3 DNA sequence: TGTGCCAGCAGACCGACAGGGGGGCTATCCTATGGCTACACCTTC. It yields the protein CASRPTGGLSYGYTF.

The chain carries TRBV4-1 and TRBJ1-2; 10 bases map to TRBD1. V lost 0 bases, J lost 2 bases, and 3 bases stayed unmatched. Germline assignment: CDR1 MGHRA and CDR2 YSYEKL. This CDR3 has 16 residues. This chain's CDR3 is CASSQDVGQGNYGYTF. In nucleotides, the CDR3 is TGCGCCAGCAGCCAAGATGTGGGACAGGGGAACTATGGCTACACCTTC.

The chain uses TRBV19 and TRBJ1-5; 10 bases are a match to TRBD1. Germline values: CDR1 LNHDA, CDR2 SQIVND (reference sequence). Trimming removed 6 bases from V and 0 bases from J; junction bases left unmatched: 8. The CDR3 is made up of 17 amino acids. The CDR3 spells CASSTGQGGYSNQPQHF. The CDR3 DNA reads as TGTGCCAGTAGCACCGGACAGGGGGGCTATAGCAATCAGCCCCAGCATTTT.

This clone was detected only a few times. The V and J genes are TRBV7-9 and TRBJ1-4, with 7 bases fitting TRBD1. CDR3 length: 15 amino acids. Germline V gives CDR1 SEHNR, CDR2 FQNEAQ (reference sequence). V gave up 4 bases and J gave up 7 bases; unmatched junction bases: 9. CDR3 DNA: TGTGCCAGCAGCTCGGGACAGACCTGGGGTGAAAAACTGTTTTTT. This sequence encodes CASSSGQTWGEKLFF.

The rearrangement links TRBV4-1 to TRBJ1-5; D uncertain. Trimming took 5 bases from V and 1 from J, leaving 12 bases between them. The CDR3 spans 15 residues. The germline V gene has CDR1 MGHRA and CDR2 YSYEKL. The chain's CDR3 is CASSRIGGSNQPQHF. Written as DNA, the CDR3 is TGCGCCAGCAGCAGGATAGGAGGAAGCAATCAGCCCCAGCATTTT.

V usage is TRBV7-9 and J usage is TRBJ1-2, with D possibly being TRBD1 (6 bases). The germline V gene encodes CDR1 SEHNR and CDR2 FQNEAQ (reference sequence). This CDR3 is built from 15 residues. V gave up 1 base and J gave up 8 bases, with 17 bases separating them. The CDR3 DNA sequence: TGTGCCAGCAGCTTAGAGCAGGGGCGAAGGGTCGGCTACACCTTC. Amino acid sequence: CASSLEQGRRVGYTF.

As for this clone: One end of the junction fails to match germline, which may point to a read error. The chain joins TRBV2 to TRBJ2-1; D unresolved. Germline V gene lookup returns CDR1 SNHLY and CDR2 FYNNEI. CDR3 length equals 16 residues. Here the CDR3 reads CASRDRRLNSYNEQFF. CDR3 nucleotide sequence: TGTGCCAGCCGTGACCGCCGACTCAACTCCTACAATGAGCAGTTCTTC. The full variable domain, with the rest looked up from reference TRBV2 and TRBJ2-1, is EPEVTQTPSHQVTQMGQEVILRCVPISNHLYFYWYRQILGQKVEFLVSFYNNEISEKSEIFDDQFSVERPDGSNFTLKIRSTKLEDSAMYFCASRDRRLNSYNEQFFGPGTRLTVL.

This chain joins TRBV10-2 and TRBJ2-1, with 10 bases aligning to TRBD2. V shed 3 bases and J 7 bases; nucleotides not matched to a gene: 9. Per germline, CDR1 WSHSY and CDR2 SAAADI. The CDR3 runs to 16 residues. The CDR3 loop reads CASSDGAGGPWNEQFF. The CDR3 region has the DNA TGCGCCAGCAGTGATGGAGCGGGGGGGCCTTGGAATGAGCAGTTCTTC.

CDR3 loop: CATSSSFEQGGYYGYTF. Here the CDR3 DNA reads TGTGCCACCAGCAGCAGTTTCGAGCAGGGAGGGTACTATGGCTACACCTTC. The V and J genes are TRBV15 and TRBJ1-2; possible D gene TRBD1, 5 bases. Trimming shortened V by 3 bases and J by 3 bases, and 20 bases separated the two germline ends. The germline gives CDR1 LNHNV, CDR2 YYDKDF (reference sequence). The CDR3 consists of 17 residues.

The rearrangement links TRBV4-3 to TRBJ2-2; 8 nucleotides agree with TRBD1. The CDR3 is 14 amino acids. Looked up from germline, CDR1 is LGHNA and CDR2 is YSLEER. V trimming: 3 bases; J trimming: 7 bases; junction bases outside the gene matches: 4. DNA for the CDR3: TGCGCCAGCAGCCATAGACAGGGGAGCGGGGAGCTGTTTTTT. Translating it yields CASSHRQGSGELFF.

The chain uses TRBV7-2 and TRBJ1-5; 10 bases fit TRBD1. Germline V lookup: CDR1 SGHTA, CDR2 FQGNSA. V trimming: 2 bases; J trimming: 2 bases; junction bases outside the gene matches: 6. The CDR3 is 17 amino acids. CDR3 nucleotides: TGTGCCAGCAGCTTATCACCCGGGACAGGGGGCAATCAGCCCCAGCATTTT. Translation: CASSLSPGTGGNQPQHF. The full variable domain, with the rest looked up from reference TRBV7-2 and TRBJ1-5, is GAGVSQSPSNKVTEKGKDVELRCDPISGHTALYWYRQSLGQGLEFLIYFQGNSAPDKSGLPSDRFSAERTGGSVSTLTIQRTQQEDSAVYLCASSLSPGTGGNQPQHFGDGTRLSIL.